This T cell receptor beta chain was sequenced in a study of T cell responses to AZD1222 COVID-19 vaccine. Study results and caveats: Among the donors, most were white British and more were female, and clonal diversity was possibly underestimated. Baseline seropositivity occurred in only a handful of AZD1222 recipients. The study reported that nearly half of spike-specific TCRs target unmutated variant regions.

Trimming pared 4 bases from V and 5 bases from J, leaving 25 bases between. The CDR3 runs to 18 residues. CDR1 is MGHRA and CDR2 is YSYEKL in the germline V gene. Clones were sequenced by immunoSEQ multiplex PCR, and TCRdb holds only the in-frame ones, with some missing. In the table there are about 200,000 clones, approximately 93% of which are singletons. A word on this clone: Antigen: not known.

This clonotype originated in an adult who received the AZD1222 COVID-19 vaccine. The chain is built from TRBV4-1 and TRBJ2-3, with D tentatively TRBD1 or TRBD2 (6 bases each). The material was peripheral blood, obtained 28 days after the second AZD1222 dose. The chain's CDR3 is CASSRIIVSGAREDTQYF. CDR3 DNA: TGCGCCAGCAGCCGAATAATCGTCTCGGGGGCGCGGGAAGATACGCAGTATTTT.